Listed below are T cell receptor beta chains from one sample, sequenced in a study of OX40 agonist ivuxolimab in advanced cancers. Clones were sequenced by immunoSEQ multiplex PCR, and TCRdb holds only the in-frame ones, with some missing. The table lists 65,000 to 75,000 clones, about nine tenths of them singletons. Here the sequenced sample was CD4+ or CD8+ T cells sorted from blood, taken in a trial of the OX40 agonist ivuxolimab. The receptors were sampled from an adult with an advanced solid tumor such as melanoma, head and neck, liver or kidney cancer. Both conserved end residues are part of each CDR3. The order of the fields is V gene, D gene, J gene, clone size, CDR3 DNA, CDR3 protein. The D gene is left open where the match is weak. Clone size, where shown, is once, few, many, or a class for clones that have expanded.

>TRBV5-1|-|TRBJ1-1|-
TGCGCCAGCAGCCCCAGGACCGTCTACACTGAAGCTTTCTTT
CASSPRTVYTEAFF
>TRBV6-5|-|TRBJ1-2|few
TGTGCCAGCACCCCCAAGTGGGGCGATGGCTACACCTTC
CASTPKWGDGYTF
>TRBV18|-|TRBJ1-2|-
TGTGCCAGCTCGTCGGGACGGAACTATGGCTACACCTTC
CASSSGRNYGYTF
>TRBV6-6|-|TRBJ1-5|-
TGTGCCAGCAGCCTAGGTGGGAGCAATCAGCCCCAGCATTTT
CASSLGGSNQPQHF
>TRBV7-2|-|TRBJ2-5|-
TGTGCCAGCAGCTTAGATACAGCAGCGGTCTACTTC
CASSLDTAAVYF
>TRBV2|TRBD2|TRBJ2-3|-
TGTGCCAGCAGTGACCTTGGCGGGGGGGCCTTAGGCACAGATACGCAGTATTTT
CASSDLGGGALGTDTQYF
>TRBV2|-|TRBJ1-2|once
TGTGCCAGCAGGGGGGGCGCAGGCTATGGCTACACCTTC
CASRGGAGYGYTF
>TRBV5-1|-|TRBJ1-1|-
TGCGCCAGCAGCTTAGGACACGGGTACGATCGGGGTTTGAACACTGAAGCTTTCTTT
CASSLGHGYDRGLNTEAFF
>TRBV12-5|TRBD2|TRBJ2-1|-
TGTGCTAGTGGTTTAGCGGGGGGTCTCATATACAATGAGCAGTTCTTC
CASGLAGGLIYNEQFF
>TRBV2|TRBD2|TRBJ2-5|few
TGTGCCAGCAGGGAGATGGCGGGGGGGCAAGAGACCCAGTACTTC
CASREMAGGQETQYF
>TRBV6-5|-|TRBJ2-7|-
TGTGCCAGCAGTTTGGGACTTAGCGCACTCGGGGAGCAGTACTTC
CASSLGLSALGEQYF
>TRBV4-2|-|TRBJ1-3|once
TGTGCCAGCAGCCAAGAAACAGGGCCTGGAAACACCATATATTTT
CASSQETGPGNTIYF
>TRBV19|TRBD1|TRBJ1-2|once
TGTGCCAGTAGTAACTCGGGACAGACCTCTAACTATGGCTACACCTTC
CASSNSGQTSNYGYTF
>TRBV10-3|-|TRBJ2-7|-
TGTGCCATCAGTGAGGGGTTGGGGCCCTACGAGCAGTACTTC
CAISEGLGPYEQYF
>TRBV10-2|TRBD1|TRBJ1-6|-
TGCGCCAGCAGTGCCTCGGGACAGAATAATTCACCCCTCCACTTT
CASSASGQNNSPLHF
>TRBV19|TRBD1|TRBJ1-2|few
TGTGCCAGTAGGTCCCCAGGGGGGGCCTATGGCTACACCTTC
CASRSPGGAYGYTF
>TRBV19|-|TRBJ2-6|-
TGTGCCAGTAGCCGGGGTTACTCTGGGGCCAACGTCCTGACTTTC
CASSRGYSGANVLTF
>TRBV5-6|-|TRBJ1-1|-
TGTGCCAGCAGCCAATCAGGGAAATCTCATAACACTGAAGCTTTCTTT
CASSQSGKSHNTEAFF
>TRBV2|TRBD2|TRBJ2-1|-
TGTGCCAGCAATCCGGAAGCGGGGGGGTACAATGAGCAGTTCTTC
CASNPEAGGYNEQFF
>TRBV5-1|-|TRBJ2-1|-
TGCGCCAGCAGGGCGGAAGGTGTATACAATGAGCAGTTCTTC
CASRAEGVYNEQFF
>TRBV30|-|TRBJ1-2|-
TGTGCCTGGAGTCCAGGGGTTGGTGGCTACACCTTC
CAWSPGVGGYTF
>TRBV5-4|-|TRBJ1-5|-
TGTGCCAGCAGCCAAGAAGCTCGACAGAGCTATCAGCCCCAGCATTTT
CASSQEARQSYQPQHF
>TRBV27|-|TRBJ1-6|-
TGTGCCAGCAGTCGGCAGGGTTCGGCTGGTAATTCACCCCTCCACTTT
CASSRQGSAGNSPLHF
>TRBV7-6|-|TRBJ2-7|-
TGTGCCAGCAGCGCAAATATCGGGACACCGTCCTACGAGCAGTACTTC
CASSANIGTPSYEQYF
>TRBV6-5|-|TRBJ1-2|-
TGTGCCAGCAGTGAACCACAGTTCTATGGCTACACCTTC
CASSEPQFYGYTF
>TRBV11-2|-|TRBJ1-2|-
TGTGCCAGCAGCTTAGGAGACAGAAGCAAGCGCTACACCTTC
CASSLGDRSKRYTF
>TRBV7-9|-|TRBJ1-5|-
TGTGCCAGCAGCTTAGAAAATCAGCCCCAGCATTTT
CASSLENQPQHF
>TRBV2|-|TRBJ2-5|once
TGTGCCAGCAGTATACAGATAAGGGAGGAGGCCCAGTACTTC
CASSIQIREEAQYF
>TRBV30|-|TRBJ1-5|few
TGTGCCTGGAGTGGGGGCAATCAGCCCCAGCATTTT
CAWSGGNQPQHF
>TRBV19|TRBD1|TRBJ1-2|-
TGTGCCAGTAGAACTGTCACAGGGGCAGGGAGCTATGGCTACACCTTC
CASRTVTGAGSYGYTF
>TRBV5-6|-|TRBJ2-7|-
TGTGCCAGCAGCCCCGCGGGCCGCCGAGGGAAAGAGCAGTACTTC
CASSPAGRRGKEQYF
>TRBV10-1|-|TRBJ1-4|-
TGCGCCAGCAGTGAGCTACGACAGGCAACTAATGAAAAACTGTTTTTT
CASSELRQATNEKLFF
>TRBV4-2|-|TRBJ1-4|-
TGTGCCAGCAGCCAAGATCGAGTTGAGCTGTTTTTT
CASSQDRVELFF
>TRBV6-1|TRBD1|TRBJ1-1|-
TGTGCCAGCAGTGAAGCGCCAGGGGGCTTCGCTGAAGCTTTCTTT
CASSEAPGGFAEAFF
>TRBV29-1|-|TRBJ2-2|-
TGCAGCGTTCGAACAGACCAGAACACCGGGGAGCTGTTTTTT
CSVRTDQNTGELFF
>TRBV6-6|-|TRBJ1-2|-
TGTGCCAGCAGATCCTCCGGGACTCTCAACTATGGCTACACCTTC
CASRSSGTLNYGYTF
>TRBV19|TRBD1|TRBJ1-5|-
TGTGCCACAACAGACAGGGTCAATCAGCCCCAGCATTTT
CATTDRVNQPQHF
>TRBV7-2|-|TRBJ2-1|-
TGTGCCAGCAGCCAAGGGGGGCCTCGGAATGAGCAGTTCTTC
CASSQGGPRNEQFF
>TRBV19|-|TRBJ1-4|-
TGTGCCAGTAGTAAGGGGCTTCTGGGAACGGAAAAACTGTTTTTT
CASSKGLLGTEKLFF
>TRBV5-6|-|TRBJ1-2|-
TGTGCCAGCAGCTTGGCCCAATCAGGGGTTGGTGGCTACACCTTC
CASSLAQSGVGGYTF
>TRBV4-2|TRBD1|TRBJ2-3|once
TGTGCCAGCAGCCAAGACGCCGGGACAGGGGGCGCAGATACGCAGTATTTT
CASSQDAGTGGADTQYF
>TRBV6-1|-|TRBJ1-5|-
TGTGCCAGCACTAGGACAGTTAGCAATCAGCCCCAGCATTTT
CASTRTVSNQPQHF
>TRBV5-4|-|TRBJ1-5|-
TGTGCCAGCAGCTTGGATCCAGGGTTCGATCAGCCCCAGCATTTT
CASSLDPGFDQPQHF
>TRBV18|-|TRBJ1-1|once
TGTGCCAGCTCACCACCGGCAGGGGCCAGAAACACTGAAGCTTTCTTT
CASSPPAGARNTEAFF
>TRBV5-1|TRBD1|TRBJ2-2|-
TGCGCCAGCAGCAACCGGGACAGGGACACCGGGGAGCTGTTTTTT
CASSNRDRDTGELFF
>TRBV6-5|TRBD1|TRBJ2-3|-
TGTGCCAGCAGAAGGACAGGGGGCGTGGATACGCAGTATTTT
CASRRTGGVDTQYF
>TRBV5-6|TRBD1|TRBJ2-3|-
TGTGCCAGCAGCTTGTATACGACAGGGTCGCATACGCAGTATTTT
CASSLYTTGSHTQYF
>TRBV18|-|TRBJ2-3|-
TGTGCCAGCTCAACCTCCACAGATACGCAGTATTTT
CASSTSTDTQYF
>TRBV30|-|TRBJ1-1|-
TGTGCCTGGAGTCCCACAAGGAACACTGAAGCTTTCTTT
CAWSPTRNTEAFF
>TRBV19|TRBD1|TRBJ1-5|-
TGTGCCAGTACCACGGGACAGAGAAATCAGCCCCAGCATTTT
CASTTGQRNQPQHF
>TRBV5-1|-|TRBJ2-5|-
TGCGCCAGCAGCCCCCAATCCAGGGTACAAGAGACCCAGTACTTC
CASSPQSRVQETQYF
>TRBV4-1|TRBD1|TRBJ2-5|-
TGCGCCAGCAGCCACCGGGACAGGGGTCTTCGGGCAGAGACCCAGTACTTC
CASSHRDRGLRAETQYF
>TRBV5-1|-|TRBJ2-7|once
TGCGCCAGCAGCTTTAATCGGGGGAAGGGCGAGCAGTACTTC
CASSFNRGKGEQYF
>TRBV6-5|-|TRBJ1-2|-
TGTGCCAGCAGTTACCAGGGCAGGTTATATGGCTACACCTTC
CASSYQGRLYGYTF
>TRBV6-1|-|TRBJ2-5|-
TGTGCCGCCCGGAAACCCGGGGAGACCCAGTACTTC
CAARKPGETQYF
>TRBV19|TRBD1|TRBJ2-5|-
TGTGCCAGTAGCCCACAGGGGGTGGGGGAGACCCAGTACTTC
CASSPQGVGETQYF
>TRBV5-6|-|TRBJ1-1|-
TGTGCCAGCAGCGTACCGGGACTTACTTCAAACACTGAAGCTTTCTTT
CASSVPGLTSNTEAFF
>TRBV6-1|-|TRBJ1-6|-
TGTGCCAGCAAATCGAGAAACTATAATTCACCCCTCCACTTT
CASKSRNYNSPLHF
>TRBV10-3|-|TRBJ1-5|-
TGTGCCATCAGTGATCACCCACCTAGCAATCAGCCCCAGCATTTT
CAISDHPPSNQPQHF
>TRBV25-1|-|TRBJ2-2|once
TGTGCCAGCAGTGAATGGGGGGGCCGGGAGCTGTTTTTT
CASSEWGGRELFF